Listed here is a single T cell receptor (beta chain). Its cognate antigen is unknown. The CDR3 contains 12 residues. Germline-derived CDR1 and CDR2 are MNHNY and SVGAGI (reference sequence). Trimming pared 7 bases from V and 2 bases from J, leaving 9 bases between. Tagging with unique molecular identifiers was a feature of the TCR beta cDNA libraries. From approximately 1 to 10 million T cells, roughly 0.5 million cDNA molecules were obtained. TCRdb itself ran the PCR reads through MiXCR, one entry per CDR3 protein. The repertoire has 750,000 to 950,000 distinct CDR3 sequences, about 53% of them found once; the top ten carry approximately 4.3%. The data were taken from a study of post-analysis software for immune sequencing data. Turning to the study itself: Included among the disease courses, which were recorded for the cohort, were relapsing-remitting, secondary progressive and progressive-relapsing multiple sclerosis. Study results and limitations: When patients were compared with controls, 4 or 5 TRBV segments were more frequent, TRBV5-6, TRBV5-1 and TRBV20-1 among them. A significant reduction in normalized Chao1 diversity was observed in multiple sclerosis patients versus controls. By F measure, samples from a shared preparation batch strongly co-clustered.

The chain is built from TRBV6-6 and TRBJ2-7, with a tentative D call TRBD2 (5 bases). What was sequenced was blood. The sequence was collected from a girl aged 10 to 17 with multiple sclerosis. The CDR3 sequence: CASTAATYEQYF. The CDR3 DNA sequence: TGTGCCAGCACAGCGGCTACCTACGAGCAGTACTTC.